Listed below are T cell receptor beta chains from one sample, sequenced in a study of T cells after yellow fever vaccination. TCRdb ran MiXCR on the 5' RACE reads and lists one entry per CDR3 protein. Of about 330,000 distinct CDR3 sequences listed, roughly 7.5% are singletons. This specimen was PBMCs, taken approximately 40 days after the first yellow fever vaccination. The receptors here all came from a man between 18 and 35 years old who received the YFV17D yellow fever vaccine. Each CDR3 is given with its conserved first and last residue. Fields, in order: D gene, clone size, V gene, J gene, CDR3 protein, CDR3 DNA. A D gene is named only where the DNA matches it firmly. The listing skips clone size in some rows; elsewhere it reads once, few, many or a size class.

d_gene: TRBD2; abundance: -; v_gene: TRBV20-1; j_gene: TRBJ2-1; CDR3aa: CSARGTSRATEQFF; CDR3nt: TGCAGTGCTAGAGGGACTAGCAGGGCCACGGAGCAGTTCTTC
d_gene: -; abundance: -; v_gene: TRBV7-2; j_gene: TRBJ2-3; CDR3aa: CASKPTRGGGEYF; CDR3nt: TGTGCCAGCAAGCCTACCCGAGGGGGTGGGGAGTATTTT
d_gene: -; abundance: -; v_gene: TRBV4-1; j_gene: TRBJ1-6; CDR3aa: CASSGGMVATLHF; CDR3nt: TGCGCCAGCAGTGGAGGGATGGTTGCAACCCTCCACTTT
d_gene: -; abundance: few; v_gene: TRBV7-2; j_gene: TRBJ2-2; CDR3aa: CASSLHTGNTGELFF; CDR3nt: TGTGCCAGCAGCCTCCACACGGGAAACACCGGGGAGCTGTTTTTT
d_gene: -; abundance: -; v_gene: TRBV7-9; j_gene: TRBJ2-7; CDR3aa: CASSSGTFHGEQYF; CDR3nt: TGTGCCAGCAGCTCCGGGACCTTTCATGGCGAGCAGTACTTC
d_gene: TRBD2; abundance: few; v_gene: TRBV11-2; j_gene: TRBJ2-3; CDR3aa: CASSLRRRGTSVTDTQYF; CDR3nt: TGTGCCAGCAGCCTCCGGCGGCGGGGGACCTCGGTCACAGATACGCAGTATTTT
d_gene: -; abundance: -; v_gene: TRBV12-3/TRBV12-4; j_gene: TRBJ2-5; CDR3aa: CASILGRGETQYF; CDR3nt: TGTGCCAGCATCCTGGGGCGTGGAGAGACCCAGTACTTC
d_gene: -; abundance: few; v_gene: TRBV27; j_gene: TRBJ1-6; CDR3aa: CASSNRVQGSPLHF; CDR3nt: TGTGCCAGCAGTAACCGTGTGCAGGGTTCACCCCTCCACTTT
d_gene: -; abundance: -; v_gene: TRBV3-1; j_gene: TRBJ2-7; CDR3aa: CASSLNGQWEQYF; CDR3nt: TGTGCCAGCAGCCTCAATGGGCAATGGGAGCAGTACTTC
d_gene: TRBD1; abundance: -; v_gene: TRBV9; j_gene: TRBJ2-7; CDR3aa: CASSVDRDRGLVEQYF; CDR3nt: TGTGCCAGCAGCGTCGACCGGGACAGGGGGCTTGTCGAGCAGTACTTC
d_gene: -; abundance: -; v_gene: TRBV10-2; j_gene: TRBJ2-3; CDR3aa: CASSVGDPSTDTQYF; CDR3nt: TGCGCCAGCAGTGTGGGGGACCCCTCCACAGATACGCAGTATTTT
d_gene: -; abundance: -; v_gene: TRBV6-5; j_gene: TRBJ2-7; CDR3aa: CASSYREATPLEYF; CDR3nt: TGTGCCAGCAGTTATAGGGAGGCGACACCACTGGAGTACTTC
d_gene: TRBD2; abundance: few; v_gene: TRBV20-1; j_gene: TRBJ2-3; CDR3aa: CSATASGAGDTQYF; CDR3nt: TGCAGTGCTACCGCTAGCGGGGCGGGAGATACGCAGTATTTT
d_gene: -; abundance: many; v_gene: TRBV27; j_gene: TRBJ2-2; CDR3aa: CASSFGPGGTGELFF; CDR3nt: TGTGCCAGCAGTTTCGGACCCGGTGGCACCGGGGAGCTGTTTTTT
d_gene: -; abundance: -; v_gene: TRBV27; j_gene: TRBJ2-2; CDR3aa: CASSWDGANTGELFF; CDR3nt: TGTGCCAGCAGTTGGGACGGAGCGAACACCGGGGAGCTGTTTTTT
d_gene: -; abundance: -; v_gene: TRBV12-3/TRBV12-4; j_gene: TRBJ1-6; CDR3aa: CASSRRGALSPLHF; CDR3nt: TGTGCCAGCAGCAGGCGGGGGGCCCTTTCACCCCTCCACTTT
d_gene: -; abundance: few; v_gene: TRBV9; j_gene: TRBJ1-6; CDR3aa: CASRIQSPLHF; CDR3nt: TGTGCCAGCAGAATACAGTCACCCCTCCACTTT
d_gene: -; abundance: many; v_gene: TRBV5-1; j_gene: TRBJ2-1; CDR3aa: CATLRQALSYNEQFF; CDR3nt: TGCGCCACCCTGAGGCAGGCTCTATCCTACAATGAGCAGTTCTTC
d_gene: TRBD1; abundance: few; v_gene: TRBV10-3; j_gene: TRBJ2-1; CDR3aa: CAISDWQGAGEQFF; CDR3nt: TGTGCCATCAGTGACTGGCAGGGGGCCGGTGAGCAGTTCTTC
d_gene: -; abundance: few; v_gene: TRBV20-1; j_gene: TRBJ1-4; CDR3aa: CSAITWTEATNEKLFF; CDR3nt: TGCAGTGCCATTACATGGACAGAAGCAACTAATGAAAAACTGTTTTTT
d_gene: -; abundance: -; v_gene: TRBV6-2/TRBV6-3; j_gene: TRBJ1-5; CDR3aa: CASSYSRANQPQHF; CDR3nt: TGTGCCAGCAGTTACTCTCGGGCCAATCAGCCCCAGCATTTT
d_gene: -; abundance: few; v_gene: TRBV20-1; j_gene: TRBJ2-2; CDR3aa: CSARDYRGLTGELFF; CDR3nt: TGCAGTGCTAGAGATTATCGGGGCCTCACCGGGGAGCTGTTTTTT
d_gene: -; abundance: many; v_gene: TRBV5-8; j_gene: TRBJ2-3; CDR3aa: CASSLTRTDPQRDTQYF; CDR3nt: TGTGCCAGCAGCTTGACTAGAACGGACCCCCAAAGGGATACGCAGTATTTT
d_gene: -; abundance: many; v_gene: TRBV4-3; j_gene: TRBJ1-3; CDR3aa: CASSQARTAGNTIYF; CDR3nt: TGCGCCAGCAGCCAAGCGCGGACGGCTGGAAACACCATATATTTT
d_gene: -; abundance: few; v_gene: TRBV12-3/TRBV12-4; j_gene: TRBJ1-1; CDR3aa: CASSFRHNTEAFF; CDR3nt: TGTGCCAGCAGTTTTCGCCACAACACTGAAGCTTTCTTT
d_gene: TRBD1; abundance: few; v_gene: TRBV12-3/TRBV12-4; j_gene: TRBJ1-5; CDR3aa: CASSFGGTDNQPQHF; CDR3nt: TGTGCCAGCAGTTTTGGAGGGACAGATAATCAGCCCCAGCATTTT
d_gene: TRBD2; abundance: few; v_gene: TRBV5-1; j_gene: TRBJ2-3; CDR3aa: CASSSAFSGGGTDTQYF; CDR3nt: TGCGCCAGCAGCTCGGCCTTTAGCGGGGGGGGTACAGATACGCAGTATTTT
d_gene: TRBD1; abundance: many; v_gene: TRBV29-1; j_gene: TRBJ2-1; CDR3aa: CSTTGFLSGVGFSSYNEQFF; CDR3nt: TGCAGCACGACAGGGTTCCTCAGTGGGGTCGGATTCAGCTCCTACAATGAGCAGTTCTTC
d_gene: -; abundance: -; v_gene: TRBV5-1; j_gene: TRBJ1-1; CDR3aa: CASSPLVGVTAEAFF; CDR3nt: TGCGCCAGCAGCCCACTGGTTGGGGTTACAGCTGAAGCTTTCTTT
d_gene: TRBD1; abundance: few; v_gene: TRBV7-3; j_gene: TRBJ2-3; CDR3aa: CASSSGTGGAGDTQYF; CDR3nt: TGTGCCAGCAGCTCCGGGACAGGGGGCGCGGGAGATACGCAGTATTTT
d_gene: -; abundance: few; v_gene: TRBV4-3; j_gene: TRBJ1-5; CDR3aa: CASSQDRGGGHQPQHF; CDR3nt: TGCGCCAGCAGCCAAGATCGTGGTGGAGGACATCAGCCCCAGCATTTT
d_gene: -; abundance: many; v_gene: TRBV9; j_gene: TRBJ1-2; CDR3aa: CASGHRENYGYTF; CDR3nt: TGTGCCAGCGGCCACAGGGAGAACTATGGCTACACCTTC
d_gene: -; abundance: few; v_gene: TRBV6-1; j_gene: TRBJ1-5; CDR3aa: CASGVPGGLSNQPQHF; CDR3nt: TGTGCCAGCGGGGTCCCGGGGGGCCTTAGCAATCAGCCCCAGCATTTT
d_gene: -; abundance: few; v_gene: TRBV3-1; j_gene: TRBJ1-2; CDR3aa: CASSPIGGGWDYGYTF; CDR3nt: TGTGCCAGCAGCCCCATCGGGGGGGGATGGGACTATGGCTACACCTTC
d_gene: TRBD2; abundance: -; v_gene: TRBV5-5; j_gene: TRBJ2-1; CDR3aa: CASRPPQRGPYNEQFF; CDR3nt: TGTGCCAGCAGACCCCCCCAGCGGGGGCCTTACAATGAGCAGTTCTTC
d_gene: -; abundance: -; v_gene: TRBV27; j_gene: TRBJ1-1; CDR3aa: CASSLSSPSGAFF; CDR3nt: TGTGCCAGCAGTTTATCGAGCCCGAGTGGAGCTTTCTTT
d_gene: TRBD1; abundance: few; v_gene: TRBV7-9; j_gene: TRBJ1-2; CDR3aa: CASSASGTGGGYTF; CDR3nt: TGTGCCAGCAGCGCTTCCGGGACAGGGGGAGGCTACACCTTC
d_gene: -; abundance: -; v_gene: TRBV12-3/TRBV12-4; j_gene: TRBJ2-7; CDR3aa: CASSLQGSAYEQYF; CDR3nt: TGTGCCAGCAGTTTACAGGGGTCAGCCTACGAGCAGTACTTC
d_gene: -; abundance: -; v_gene: TRBV7-2; j_gene: TRBJ1-5; CDR3aa: CASSLDPRVSNQPQHF; CDR3nt: TGTGCCAGCAGCTTAGATCCCAGGGTAAGCAATCAGCCCCAGCATTTT
d_gene: TRBD1; abundance: few; v_gene: TRBV4-3; j_gene: TRBJ1-4; CDR3aa: CASSQGQGGEKLFF; CDR3nt: TGCGCCAGCAGCCAAGGGCAGGGGGGTGAAAAACTGTTTTTT
d_gene: -; abundance: -; v_gene: TRBV7-9; j_gene: TRBJ2-4; CDR3aa: CASSLEGRHQNIQYF; CDR3nt: TGTGCCAGCAGCTTAGAGGGGAGACACCAAAACATTCAGTACTTC
d_gene: -; abundance: few; v_gene: TRBV15; j_gene: TRBJ2-1; CDR3aa: CATSMPGGAGNEQFF; CDR3nt: TGTGCCACCAGCATGCCGGGGGGCGCGGGGAATGAGCAGTTCTTC
d_gene: -; abundance: few; v_gene: TRBV6-1; j_gene: TRBJ1-5; CDR3aa: CASSENQPQHF; CDR3nt: TGTGCCAGCAGTGAGAATCAGCCCCAGCATTTT
d_gene: TRBD2; abundance: few; v_gene: TRBV12-3/TRBV12-4; j_gene: TRBJ2-1; CDR3aa: CASSFRTSGGIRYEQFF; CDR3nt: TGTGCCAGCAGTTTCCGGACTAGCGGGGGGATAAGGTATGAGCAGTTCTTC
d_gene: -; abundance: few; v_gene: TRBV5-1; j_gene: TRBJ1-4; CDR3aa: CASSLDSGNEKLFF; CDR3nt: TGCGCCAGCAGTTTGGACAGCGGGAATGAAAAACTGTTTTTT
d_gene: -; abundance: few; v_gene: TRBV7-9; j_gene: TRBJ1-1; CDR3aa: CASSRDAEAFF; CDR3nt: TGTGCCAGCAGCCGGGACGCTGAAGCTTTCTTT
d_gene: -; abundance: -; v_gene: TRBV7-2; j_gene: TRBJ1-5; CDR3aa: CASSLKQGPESNQPQHF; CDR3nt: TGTGCCAGCAGCCTAAAACAAGGGCCGGAGAGCAATCAGCCCCAGCATTTT
d_gene: -; abundance: few; v_gene: TRBV29-1; j_gene: TRBJ2-6; CDR3aa: CSVALSGANVLTF; CDR3nt: TGCAGCGTGGCTCTCTCTGGGGCCAACGTCCTGACTTTC
d_gene: -; abundance: -; v_gene: TRBV7-2; j_gene: TRBJ2-7; CDR3aa: CASSYGGTVAYEQYF; CDR3nt: TGTGCCAGCAGCTATGGCGGGACCGTAGCCTACGAGCAGTACTTC
d_gene: TRBD1; abundance: few; v_gene: TRBV4-2; j_gene: TRBJ1-2; CDR3aa: CASSQALGQGNYGYTF; CDR3nt: TGTGCCAGCAGCCAAGCCTTAGGACAGGGGAACTATGGCTACACCTTC
d_gene: -; abundance: few; v_gene: TRBV11-1; j_gene: TRBJ2-5; CDR3aa: CASSLSGDSEETQYF; CDR3nt: TGTGCCAGCAGCTTAAGTGGGGACTCAGAAGAGACCCAGTACTTC
d_gene: -; abundance: -; v_gene: TRBV19; j_gene: TRBJ2-7; CDR3aa: CASRAFSAFGEQYF; CDR3nt: TGTGCCAGTAGAGCTTTCTCGGCCTTCGGAGAGCAGTACTTC